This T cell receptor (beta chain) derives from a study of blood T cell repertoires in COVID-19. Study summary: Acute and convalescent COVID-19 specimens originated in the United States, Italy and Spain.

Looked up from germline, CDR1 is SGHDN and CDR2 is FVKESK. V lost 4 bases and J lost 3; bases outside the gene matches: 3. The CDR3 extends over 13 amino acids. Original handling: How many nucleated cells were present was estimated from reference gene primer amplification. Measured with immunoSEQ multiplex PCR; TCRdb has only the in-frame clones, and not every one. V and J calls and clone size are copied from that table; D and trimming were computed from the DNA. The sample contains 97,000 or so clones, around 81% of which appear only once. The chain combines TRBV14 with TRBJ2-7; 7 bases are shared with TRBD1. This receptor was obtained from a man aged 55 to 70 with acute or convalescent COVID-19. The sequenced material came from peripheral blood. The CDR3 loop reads CASSRWDSYEQYF. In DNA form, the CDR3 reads TGTGCCAGCAGCCGATGGGACAGCTACGAGCAGTACTTC.